The present T cell receptor (beta chain) was sequenced within a study of T cells expressing NK-cell markers. Germline V gives CDR1 MNHEY, CDR2 SVGEGT. The length of the CDR3 is 15 residues. TCRdb reanalyzed the 5' RACE reads, giving one entry per CDR3 protein sequence and no DNA. Its table lists 550,000 to 600,000 distinct CDR3 sequences. This chain connects TRBV6-2 or TRBV6-3 to TRBJ2-7; TCRdb indicates TRBD1, and absent DNA this call remains unverified. Sample: blood T cells: a sorted CD56 or NKG2C T cell subset, CD4+ or CD8+ T cells, or bulk PBMC T cells (not recorded which). The sequence was obtained from a man aged 18 to 30 in good health. The CDR3 is CASTITEGTGVEQYF.